Listed here are 8 T cell receptor beta chains from one sample, sequenced in a study of cytomegalovirus exposure and HLA in healthy donors. With 60 Vbeta and 13 Jbeta primers, the PCR was carried out. Sequencing was performed with immunoSEQ multiplex PCR; in TCRdb, only in-frame clones are kept and a portion is missing. The table includes around 200,000 clones, 75% to 90% detected once. Sample: PBMCs. The source of these receptors is a woman aged 25 to 45 in good health and CMV-seronegative.

The J gene is TRBJ1-2, the V gene TRBV28; no definite D call. This CDR3 contains 11 residues. Germline V gene data show CDR1 as MDHEN and CDR2 as SYDVKM. Deletions cut 5 bases from V and 12 bases from J, with 13 bases between. The CDR3 DNA is TGTGCCAGCAGTACCGGATCCGGGGACACCTTC. Its translation: CASSTGSGDTF.

V and J are TRBV27 and TRBJ2-1; 13 bases map to TRBD2. The V segment lost 5 bases and the J segment 7 bases; nucleotides outside the gene matches: 8. Germline CDR1 and CDR2: MNHEY and SMNVEV (reference sequence). This CDR3 region has 16 residues. The CDR3 DNA is TGTGCCAGCAGTCGAAGAGGACTAGCGGGAGAGAATGAGCAGTTCTTC. This translates into CASSRRGLAGENEQFF.

The rearrangement uses TRBV5-1 and TRBJ2-3, with 7 nucleotides matching TRBD2. The CDR3 is made up of 15 amino acids. Germline values: CDR1 SGHRS, CDR2 YFSETQ. Trimming removed 0 bases from V and 4 bases from J; junction bases left unmatched: 5. Here the CDR3 DNA reads TGCGCCAGCAGCTTGGGTGCTAGCGGCTCAGATACGCAGTATTTT. Amino acid sequence: CASSLGASGSDTQYF.

The CDR3 bases are TGTGCCAGCAGTTACTCGGGTAGGGGAGGCTACACCTTC. Amino acid sequence: CASSYSGRGGYTF. The chain combines TRBV6-5 with TRBJ1-2, with D tentatively TRBD1 (5 bases). The CDR3 runs to 13 residues. The V and J ends lost 0 bases and 8 bases respectively, with 10 bases between them. CDR1 MNHEY and CDR2 SVGAGI come from the germline V gene.

The chain combines TRBV19 with TRBJ2-5; tentative D call: TRBD2 (6 bases). CDR1 LNHDA and CDR2 SQIVND come from the germline V gene (reference sequence). The CDR3 is made up of 15 amino acids. Trimming stripped 4 bases from V and 5 bases from J, with 17 bases between. The CDR3 DNA reads TGTGCCAGTAGTAGGTCGGGGTCCGGGGGTGAGACCCAGTACTTC. Its translation: CASSRSGSGGETQYF.

This clone has a handful of counts. This chain joins TRBV28 and TRBJ2-7, with 14 bases that match TRBD2. The germline V gene has CDR1 MDHEN and CDR2 SYDVKM. The trim removed 5 bases at V and 3 bases at J, leaving 9 bases unmatched. The CDR3 covers 17 residues. CDR3 coding DNA: TGTGCCAGCAGTACTATGGGACTAGCGGGGGAAAACTACGAGCAGTACTTC. It encodes CASSTMGLAGENYEQYF.

This chain links TRBV6-4 with TRBJ2-7, with a tentative D call TRBD2 (6 bases). This CDR3 contains 14 residues. Germline-derived CDR1 and CDR2 are MRHNA and SNTAGT. The germline V and J ends were trimmed by 2 bases and 7 bases, with 15 bases remaining between them. DNA of the CDR3: TGTGCCAGCAGTGACGGCGGGACCGAGCGGGAGCAGTACTTC. Its translation: CASSDGGTEREQYF.

This clone was counted a few times. The chain carries TRBV7-2 and TRBJ1-2; D might be TRBD1 (5 bases). CDR1 and CDR2 from the germline V gene are SGHTA and FQGNSA. This CDR3 has 14 amino acids. V lost 0 bases to trimming and J lost 4 bases, with 9 bases between them. The CDR3 protein is CASSLAPGRYGYTF. DNA for the CDR3: TGTGCCAGCAGCTTAGCCCCAGGGCGCTATGGCTACACCTTC.